The sequence of this TCR beta chain was determined in a study of glioma-infiltrating T cells. The study's findings and limits: Very few CDR3 sequences were shared between tissue and blood. Above-expected tissue-blood divergence occurred in all gliomas, most in low-grade ones.

Comments on this clonotype: Its cognate antigen is unknown.

Using RNA template, CDR3s of TCR alpha and beta were amplified with iRepertoire arm-PCR. Tissue mRNA or PBMC total RNA, roughly 95-400 ng, went into one-step reverse transcription and amplification. TCRdb processed the multiplex PCR reads anew with MiXCR; each CDR3 protein has one entry. Here the sample spans under 150,000 distinct CDR3 sequences, around 40% being singletons. Sequences were obtained from glioma tissue, nonneoplastic brain tissue, or PBMCs (not recorded which). The source is a human donor with low-grade glioma or glioblastoma, undergoing nonglioma brain surgery, or in good health (not recorded which).

CDR3 sequence (DNA): TGCGCCAGCAGCCAAAGGGACGGCGACTATGGCTACACCTTC. It translates to CASSQRDGDYGYTF. The chain uses TRBV4-1 and TRBJ1-2; possible D gene TRBD1, 5 bases. Trimming pared 2 bases from V and 3 bases from J, leaving 10 bases between. Germline lookup yields CDR1 MGHRA and CDR2 YSYEKL. The CDR3 is made up of 14 amino acids.